A single sample is the source of the 7 T cell receptor beta chains below, sequenced in a study of CD8+ T cells in alopecia areata. cDNA serving as the sequencing template came from extracted, reverse transcribed RNA. Here immunoSEQ multiplex PCR was the method, and the copy in TCRdb shows in-frame clones only, minus some. The data contain 200,000 to 250,000 clones, about 53% of them singletons. The sequenced sample was CD4+ T cells sorted from blood, obtained at week 0. All receptors derive from a human donor with alopecia areata.

The chain couples TRBV5-1 to TRBJ2-4; 7 bases fit TRBD1. The germline V gene has CDR1 SGHRS and CDR2 YFSETQ. This CDR3 is 14 amino acids long. V trimming: 0 bases; J trimming: 10 bases; junction bases outside the gene matches: 7. CDR3 region: CASSLDRGKGIQYF. The CDR3, as DNA: TGCGCCAGCAGCTTGGACAGGGGAAAGGGTATTCAGTACTTC.

This chain joins TRBV7-3 and TRBJ1-6, with D possibly TRBD1 on 6 matching bases. V was pared by 4 bases and J by 9 bases, with 13 bases between. CDR3 length: 14 amino acids. Looked up from germline, CDR1 is SGHTA and CDR2 is FQGTGA. CDR3 DNA: TGTGCCAGCAGCTCTACAGGGTCTGGTTCACCCCTCCACTTT. This gives the protein CASSSTGSGSPLHF.

The CDR3 DNA reads TGTGCCAGCTCATCCACCGAAGGGTTAGGGACTGAAGCTTTCTTT. Amino acids: CASSSTEGLGTEAFF. The V gene is TRBV18, the J gene TRBJ1-1; no reliable D call. V lost 5 bases to trimming and J lost 5 bases, with 18 bases between them. The CDR3 runs to 15 residues. CDR1 is KGHSH and CDR2 is LQKENI in the germline V gene.

The gene calls are TRBV29-1 and TRBJ1-2, with no clear D. The CDR3 has 15 amino acids. V lost 0 bases and J lost 4, with 15 bases in between. CDR1 is SQVTM, CDR2 ANQGSEA, per germline. This chain's CDR3 is CSVEDSEGPSYGYTF. DNA of the CDR3: TGCAGCGTTGAAGACTCCGAGGGTCCTAGCTATGGCTACACCTTC.

V is TRBV5-1 and J is TRBJ2-5; D is perhaps TRBD1 or TRBD2 (6 bases each). CDR1 is SGHRS, CDR2 YFSETQ, per germline. V was clipped by 4 bases and J by 2 bases, with 12 bases between them. The CDR3 loop spans 14 amino acids. In nucleotides, the CDR3 is TGCGCCAGCAGCCCCGGGGGCCCTCAAGAGACCCAGTACTTC. Its protein product is CASSPGGPQETQYF.

The V gene is TRBV29-1, the J gene TRBJ1-1; D call uncertain. Germline V gene data show CDR1 as SQVTM and CDR2 as ANQGSEA. The CDR3 is 11 amino acids. V was trimmed by 4 bases and J by 3 bases, leaving 6 bases between them. The CDR3 sequence is CSVARDTEAFF. DNA for the CDR3: TGCAGCGTTGCGAGGGACACTGAAGCTTTCTTT.

J is TRBJ1-2 and V is TRBV10-3; D remains unclear. V was pared by 6 bases and J by 0 bases, with 14 bases between. Germline V gene sequence: CDR1 ENHRY, CDR2 SYGVKD. This CDR3 has 15 amino acids. The DNA of the CDR3 is TGTGCCATCAGGCTTGGCGCGCCGGCTAACTATGGCTACACCTTC. Translation: CAIRLGAPANYGYTF.